This TCR beta chain was obtained from a study of T cells in Graves' hyperthyroidism and ophthalmopathy (dated by TCRdb to between 2018 and 2021). With regard to the full study: Peripheral blood samples were taken at the time of initial diagnosis, prior to any treatment. TCR V-J signatures able to tell the groups apart were searched for in a discovery cohort of some 97 patients, of whom more than 40 had Graves' ophthalmopathy and under 65 had stable Graves' hyperthyroidism. Whether ophthalmopathy could be predicted prospectively was tested in an independent validation cohort made up of roughly 19 hyperthyroidism patients plus 17 patients who later progressed to ophthalmopathy. The 80 to 100 discovery patients were randomly divided into training and test sets at a 7:3 ratio. In several Graves' hyperthyroidism patients, the study also compared T-cell repertoires from thyroid tissue with T-cell repertoires from blood. Once sampling was done, hyperthyroidism patients were given methimazole at a starting dose of 30 mg daily, whereas ophthalmopathy patients were given high-dose intravenous methylprednisolone. TCR Vbeta CDR3 sequencing of 130 to 150 peripheral blood samples (approximately 44 ophthalmopathy, about 74 hyperthyroidism and roughly 17 progressor patients) is reported in the paper. Paper-wide results and their limitations: Sample size was not statistically predetermined, and blinding of investigators to group allocation was not performed. In cross-validation, a model built on a 13 V-J signature told ophthalmopathy apart from stable hyperthyroidism with 87.88% sensitivity and around 83% specificity, and in testing the same model reached 80%/75%. In validation, progression to ophthalmopathy was predicted by the model with roughly 71% sensitivity and approximately 78% specificity, a median of roughly 6.4 months before onset. Blood samples also contained most of the expanded thyroid clonotypes (frequency above 0.001), which suggests that blood repertoires may reflect thyroid immune responses.

Ophthalmopathy patients had moderately to severely active disease, Clinical Activity Score of at least 3, NOSPECS grade of at least 4, and duration under 3 months. Exclusion was applied to patients with uncontrolled infections, other autoimmune diseases, pregnancy or lactation. Diagnoses were based on clinical symptoms, serum thyroxine and TRAb, thyroid ultrasound and orbital computed tomography. PBMCs were separated from under 11 ml of fresh peripheral blood using Ficoll-Paque density gradient centrifugation. Trizol reagent was used to extract total RNA, and RNA quality was then checked on an Agilent 2100 Bioanalyzer. CDR1 SGHRS and CDR2 YFSETQ were looked up in the germline V gene. Unmatched junction bases come to 12, with V trimmed by 1 base and J by 4 bases. The CDR3 has 17 amino acids, counting the end cysteine and phenylalanine. Solely the CDR3 DNA is kept, with 51 bases framed from the first base.

TCR beta CDR3 regions were amplified from RNA transcripts. The first round of RT-PCR for the TCR CDR3 was performed with the HTBI primer set and the Qiagen OneStep RT-PCR kit. Libraries were constructed in a second round of multiplex PCR, after which size selection and purification were carried out. Libraries were sequenced paired-end with 100 bp reads on an Illumina HiSeq2000. The authors' pipeline ran thus. SOAPnuke was used to process the raw data, with reads discarded if the reads contained adapters or uncalled bases, had a mean Phred below 15, or lacked an exact constant-primer or identifier match. COPE v1.2.5 was used to merge high-quality paired reads, and clonotypes were defined as unique nucleotide sequences. Clonotypes were aligned to IMGT TRBV, TRBD and TRBJ reference segments using MiTCR v1.1. The analysis included only V-J combinations with a frequency above 0.0001, which together covered around 99% of the repertoires. The TCS score was defined as F50 (clonal expansion) divided by E x V (chaos), with BLOSUM62-based TCRdist calculated between CDR3 peptides within each V-J. Welch's t-statistics and random forest reduced approximately 520 V-J features to roughly 13, which were used in a naive Bayes classifier (R e1071). Starting from the raw public reads, TCRdb applied fastp trimming at Q25, assembled clones with MiXCR and retained in-frame beta chains. A single entry per CDR3 protein holds the most common genes and DNA from its merged rows. These V and J calls derive from TCRdb rather than the authors' analysis. The sample table contains some 490,000 distinct CDR3 sequences; only one count was recorded for 20% to 25% of them. In total, the top ten clones hold around 47% of the sample.

As for this clonotype: Its cognate antigen has yet to be identified. No much larger clonotype is one base removed from it; base qualities were not supplied.

The chain joins TRBV5-1 to TRBJ2-7, and 9 bases in between align with TRBD2. The sample was blood. The TCR originated in a woman between 70 and 85 years old with Graves' ophthalmopathy. Here the CDR3 is given as CASSLRLAGMLLYEQYF. The sequenced DNA is TGCGCCAGCAGCTTGCGGCTAGCGGGGATGCTCCTTTACGAGCAGTACTTC.